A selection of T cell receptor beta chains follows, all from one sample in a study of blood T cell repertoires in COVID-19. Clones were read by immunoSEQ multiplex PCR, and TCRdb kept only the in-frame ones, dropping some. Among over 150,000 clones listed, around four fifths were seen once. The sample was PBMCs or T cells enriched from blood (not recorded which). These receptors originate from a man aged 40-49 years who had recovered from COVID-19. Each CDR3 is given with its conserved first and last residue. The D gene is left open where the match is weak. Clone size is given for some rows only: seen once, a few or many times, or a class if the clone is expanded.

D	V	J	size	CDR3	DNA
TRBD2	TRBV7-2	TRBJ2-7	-	CASSLGPSGSNEQYF	TGTGCCAGCAGCTTAGGGCCTAGCGGGAGTAACGAGCAGTACTTC
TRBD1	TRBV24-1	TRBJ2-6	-	CATSGTGYSGANVLTF	TGTGCCACCAGTGGGACAGGATACTCTGGGGCCAACGTCCTGACTTTC
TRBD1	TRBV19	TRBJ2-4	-	CASSTWDRRNIQYF	TGTGCCAGTAGTACCTGGGACAGGAGAAACATTCAGTACTTC
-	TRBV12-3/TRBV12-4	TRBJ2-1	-	CASSSSVGEQFF	TGTGCCAGCAGCTCCTCCGTGGGCGAGCAGTTCTTC
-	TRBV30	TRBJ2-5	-	CAWGAQGAETQYF	TGTGCCTGGGGGGCCCAGGGCGCGGAGACCCAGTACTTC
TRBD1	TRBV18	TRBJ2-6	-	CASSYLGTGLDSWANVLTF	TGTGCCAGCTCATATCTAGGGACAGGGCTTGATTCTTGGGCCAACGTCCTGACTTTC
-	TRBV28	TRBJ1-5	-	CASSFVSYSNQPQHF	TGTGCCAGCAGTTTCGTTAGTTATAGCAATCAGCCCCAGCATTTT
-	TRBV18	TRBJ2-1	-	CASSDGQSDEQFF	TGTGCCAGCTCCGACGGCCAGAGCGATGAGCAGTTCTTC
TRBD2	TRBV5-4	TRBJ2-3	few	CASSLVASGSTDTQYF	TGTGCCAGCAGCTTGGTTGCTAGCGGGAGCACAGATACGCAGTATTTT
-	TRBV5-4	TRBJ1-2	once	CASSLNQLGGYGYTF	TGTGCCAGCAGCTTGAACCAGCTGGGGGGCTATGGCTACACCTTC
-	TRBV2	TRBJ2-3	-	CASSEVAGRDTQYF	TGTGCCAGCAGTGAAGTCGCGGGAAGAGATACGCAGTATTTT
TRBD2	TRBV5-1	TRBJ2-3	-	CASRLRREGLTDTQYF	TGCGCCAGCAGACTCCGGCGGGAGGGCCTGACAGATACGCAGTATTTT
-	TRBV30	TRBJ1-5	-	CAWSGGEGFNKPQHF	TGTGCCTGGAGTGGGGGGGAGGGGTTTAATAAGCCCCAGCATTTT
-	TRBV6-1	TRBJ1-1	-	CASSEGLGNTEAFF	TGTGCCAGCAGTGAAGGCCTCGGGAACACTGAAGCTTTCTTT
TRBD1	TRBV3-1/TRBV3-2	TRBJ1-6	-	CASSQGTGVSSPLHF	TGTGCCAGCAGCCAAGGGACAGGGGTGAGTTCACCCCTCCACTTT
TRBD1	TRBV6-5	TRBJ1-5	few	CASRMDRHSNQPQHF	TGTGCCAGCAGGATGGACAGGCATAGCAATCAGCCCCAGCATTTT
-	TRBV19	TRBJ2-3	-	CASSPPRGAIFTDTQYF	TGTGCCAGTAGCCCGCCCCGGGGGGCGATTTTCACAGATACGCAGTATTTT
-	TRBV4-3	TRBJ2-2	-	CASSQDPSTGELFF	TGCGCCAGCAGCCAAGATCCTAGCACCGGGGAGCTGTTTTTT
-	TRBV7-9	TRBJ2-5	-	CASSRLGGERETQYF	TGTGCCAGCAGCCGCCTAGGAGGAGAAAGAGAGACCCAGTACTTC
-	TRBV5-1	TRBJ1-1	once	CASSPESSESKAFF	TGCGCCAGCAGCCCCGAGAGCTCCGAGAGTAAGGCTTTCTTT
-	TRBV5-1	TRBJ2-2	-	CASSLQLANTGELFF	TGCGCCAGCAGCTTGCAACTAGCGAACACCGGGGAGCTGTTTTTT
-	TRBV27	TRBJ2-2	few	CASSPTGYTGELFF	TGTGCCAGCAGTCCTACAGGGTACACCGGGGAGCTGTTTTTT
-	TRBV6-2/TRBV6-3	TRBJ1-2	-	CASSYSLTTNYGYTF	TGTGCCAGCAGTTACTCGTTAACAACGAACTATGGCTACACCTTC
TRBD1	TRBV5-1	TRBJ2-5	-	CASSLGGTVGKQETQYF	TGCGCCAGCAGCTTGGGGGGGACAGTCGGGAAACAAGAGACCCAGTACTTC
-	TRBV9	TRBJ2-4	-	CASLLAQYF	TGTGCCAGCCTACTAGCACAGTACTTC
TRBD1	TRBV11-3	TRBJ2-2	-	CASSPGTGKYSAGELFF	TGTGCCAGCAGCCCGGGGACAGGGAAATATTCGGCCGGGGAGCTGTTTTTT
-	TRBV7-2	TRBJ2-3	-	CASSFWRTDTQYF	TGTGCCAGCAGCTTTTGGCGCACAGATACGCAGTATTTT
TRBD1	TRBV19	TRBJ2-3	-	CASSRTGPLDTQYF	TGTGCCAGTAGTAGGACAGGGCCCCTAGATACGCAGTATTTT
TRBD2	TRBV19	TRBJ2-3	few	CASTSGLAGVATDTQYF	TGTGCCAGTACCTCGGGACTAGCGGGAGTCGCCACAGATACGCAGTATTTT
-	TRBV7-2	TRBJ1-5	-	CASSQTDSNQPQHF	TGTGCCAGCAGCCAGACAGATAGCAATCAGCCCCAGCATTTT
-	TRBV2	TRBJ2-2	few	CASSTRDIWTAKDTGELFF	TGTGCCAGCAGTACCCGGGACATATGGACTGCAAAGGACACCGGGGAGCTGTTTTTT
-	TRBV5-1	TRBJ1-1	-	CASSWTAQGNTEAFF	TGCGCCAGCAGCTGGACCGCACAGGGGAACACTGAAGCTTTCTTT
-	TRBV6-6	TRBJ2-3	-	CASSQRLGSLPPYPVDTQYF	TGTGCCAGCAGCCAAAGACTAGGGAGTCTCCCGCCTTATCCGGTGGATACGCAGTATTTT
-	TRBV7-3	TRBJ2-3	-	CASSFSGPRTDTQYF	TGTGCCAGCAGCTTTAGCGGTCCCCGCACAGATACGCAGTATTTT